The rows below give T cell receptor beta chains drawn from one sample of a study of cytomegalovirus exposure and HLA in healthy donors. Repertoires were generated with immunoSEQ multiplex PCR, while TCRdb's copy carries only in-frame clones and drops some. This table has about 82,000 clones, 10% appearing once. Sample: PBMCs. The receptor set was obtained from a man aged 55 to 70 in good health and CMV-seropositive. CDR3s include the opening cysteine and the closing phenylalanine or tryptophan. A D gene is named only where the DNA matches it firmly. Some rows have no size entry. The others give once, few or many, or a class for an expanded clone.

len: 15; j_gene: TRBJ2-7; d_gene: TRBD2; v_gene: TRBV2; abundance: NA; CDR3nt: TGTGCCAGCTGCCCTCCAGCGGGAGGTGTGTACGAGCAGTACTTC; CDR3aa: CASCPPAGGVYEQYF
len: 13; j_gene: TRBJ2-3; d_gene: NA; v_gene: TRBV19; abundance: few; CDR3nt: TGTGCCAGTAGTATCTTTAGCACAGATACGCAGTATTTT; CDR3aa: CASSIFSTDTQYF
len: 15; j_gene: TRBJ1-1; d_gene: NA; v_gene: TRBV9; abundance: NA; CDR3nt: TGTGCCAGCAGTACTGAGGGGGTCCTGAACACTGAAGCTTTCTTT; CDR3aa: CASSTEGVLNTEAFF
len: 14; j_gene: TRBJ2-2; d_gene: NA; v_gene: TRBV7-9; abundance: NA; CDR3nt: TGTGCCAGCAGCTTAGGGGCAGGGCCCGGGGAGCTGTTTTTT; CDR3aa: CASSLGAGPGELFF
len: 14; j_gene: TRBJ2-7; d_gene: TRBD1; v_gene: TRBV19; abundance: few; CDR3nt: TGTGCCAGTTCATTACAGGGGGTCTCTTACGAGCAGTACTTC; CDR3aa: CASSLQGVSYEQYF
len: 12; j_gene: TRBJ2-5; d_gene: NA; v_gene: TRBV2; abundance: few; CDR3nt: TGTGCCAGCGCTCAAATCGGGGAGACCCAGTACTTC; CDR3aa: CASAQIGETQYF
len: 14; j_gene: TRBJ1-2; d_gene: TRBD1; v_gene: TRBV19; abundance: NA; CDR3nt: TGTGCCGTCGAGACAGGGGGCGGCCTTCTTGGCTACACCTTC; CDR3aa: CAVETGGGLLGYTF
len: 13; j_gene: TRBJ2-5; d_gene: NA; v_gene: TRBV7-7; abundance: few; CDR3nt: TGTGCTAGCAGCCGGGACTTCCAAGGGACCCAGTACTTC; CDR3aa: CASSRDFQGTQYF
len: 18; j_gene: TRBJ2-1; d_gene: TRBD2; v_gene: TRBV5-6; abundance: few; CDR3nt: TGTGCCAGCAGCTTGGCATTTCTGCGGGAGAAGTCCTACAATGAGCAGTTCTTC; CDR3aa: CASSLAFLREKSYNEQFF
len: 15; j_gene: TRBJ1-5; d_gene: NA; v_gene: TRBV28; abundance: NA; CDR3nt: TGTGCCAGCAGTTTTTCCCAGGGGAGTTATCAGCCCCAGCATTTT; CDR3aa: CASSFSQGSYQPQHF
len: 13; j_gene: TRBJ2-4; d_gene: NA; v_gene: TRBV5-1; abundance: NA; CDR3nt: TGCGCCAGCAGCTTGGAGCCGAAAAACATTCAGTACTTC; CDR3aa: CASSLEPKNIQYF
len: 17; j_gene: TRBJ2-2; d_gene: TRBD1; v_gene: TRBV5-6; abundance: few; CDR3nt: TGTGCCAGCAGCTTGGCGGGGACAGGGGGAAACACCGGGGAGCTGTTTTTT; CDR3aa: CASSLAGTGGNTGELFF
len: 14; j_gene: TRBJ1-4; d_gene: NA; v_gene: TRBV9; abundance: NA; CDR3nt: TGTGCCAGCAGCCAAACAGGGCCTAATGAAAAACTGTTTTTT; CDR3aa: CASSQTGPNEKLFF
len: 15; j_gene: TRBJ1-5; d_gene: NA; v_gene: TRBV11-2; abundance: NA; CDR3nt: TGTGCCAGCAGCCCCGGCACAGGGCCTAATCAGCCCCAGCATTTT; CDR3aa: CASSPGTGPNQPQHF
len: 15; j_gene: TRBJ2-1; d_gene: TRBD2; v_gene: TRBV11-2; abundance: NA; CDR3nt: TGTGCCAGCAGCTTCGGATTAGCGGGAGTTAATGAGCAGTTCTTC; CDR3aa: CASSFGLAGVNEQFF
len: 14; j_gene: TRBJ2-1; d_gene: TRBD1; v_gene: TRBV28; abundance: NA; CDR3nt: TGTGCCAGCAGTCCTCGGACAGGGGAGGGTGAGCAGTTCTTC; CDR3aa: CASSPRTGEGEQFF
len: 20; j_gene: TRBJ2-5; d_gene: TRBD2; v_gene: TRBV4-2; abundance: few; CDR3nt: TGTGCCAGCAGCCAAGACCCGGGACTAGCGGGGGGGCAGCCACGGGAGACCCAGTACTTC; CDR3aa: CASSQDPGLAGGQPRETQYF
len: 14; j_gene: TRBJ1-2; d_gene: NA; v_gene: TRBV5-4; abundance: NA; CDR3nt: TGTGCCAGCACCCAGGGCCCAGCTAACTATGGCTACACCTTC; CDR3aa: CASTQGPANYGYTF
len: 15; j_gene: TRBJ2-4; d_gene: NA; v_gene: TRBV7-2; abundance: NA; CDR3nt: TGTGCCAGCAGCCTCTCGCGAGGGTCGGGAAACATTCAGTACTTC; CDR3aa: CASSLSRGSGNIQYF
len: 15; j_gene: TRBJ2-7; d_gene: NA; v_gene: TRBV2; abundance: NA; CDR3nt: TGTGCCAGCAGCCCACAGGAGTTAACAAAGTACGAGCAGTACTTC; CDR3aa: CASSPQELTKYEQYF
len: 15; j_gene: TRBJ2-3; d_gene: NA; v_gene: TRBV27; abundance: few; CDR3nt: TGTGCCAGCAGTCCCGAGGCGGGATCCACAGATACGCAGTATTTT; CDR3aa: CASSPEAGSTDTQYF
len: 14; j_gene: TRBJ1-6; d_gene: NA; v_gene: TRBV2; abundance: NA; CDR3nt: TGTGCCAGGTCGGTTGGTCAGGGTGGTTCACCCCTCCACTTT; CDR3aa: CARSVGQGGSPLHF
len: 11; j_gene: TRBJ2-3; d_gene: NA; v_gene: TRBV6-5; abundance: NA; CDR3nt: TGTGCCAGCAGTCAGGGTGATACGCAGTATTTT; CDR3aa: CASSQGDTQYF
len: 17; j_gene: TRBJ1-2; d_gene: TRBD1; v_gene: TRBV19; abundance: NA; CDR3nt: TGTGCCAGTAGTCGGATGGGCAGGGGGCTTTTACGTGGTGGCTACACCTTC; CDR3aa: CASSRMGRGLLRGGYTF
len: 17; j_gene: TRBJ1-1; d_gene: TRBD1; v_gene: TRBV30; abundance: few; CDR3nt: TGTGCCTGGAGGGGAGGTACCGGGACAGGGGGAAACACTGAAGCTTTCTTT; CDR3aa: CAWRGGTGTGGNTEAFF
len: 13; j_gene: TRBJ1-1; d_gene: NA; v_gene: TRBV28; abundance: NA; CDR3nt: TGTGCCAGCAGTTTAAATGGGGGCGTCTTAGCTTTCTTT; CDR3aa: CASSLNGGVLAFF
len: 17; j_gene: TRBJ2-2; d_gene: TRBD2; v_gene: TRBV7-3; abundance: few; CDR3nt: TGTGCCAGCAGCTTAAGCGGGACTAGCCCCTACACCGGGGAGCTGTTTTTT; CDR3aa: CASSLSGTSPYTGELFF
len: 18; j_gene: TRBJ2-7; d_gene: NA; v_gene: TRBV4-2; abundance: NA; CDR3nt: TGTGCCAGCAGCCAAGCCCCCTATGAGTGGACAAGCTCCTACGAGCAGTACTTC; CDR3aa: CASSQAPYEWTSSYEQYF
len: 16; j_gene: TRBJ2-3; d_gene: TRBD2; v_gene: TRBV10-2; abundance: NA; CDR3nt: TGCGCCAGCAGTGGACCGACTAGCGGGATCACAGATACGCAGTATTTT; CDR3aa: CASSGPTSGITDTQYF
len: 15; j_gene: TRBJ1-5; d_gene: NA; v_gene: TRBV7-2; abundance: NA; CDR3nt: TGTGCCAGCAGCTTGGTGGGGGGGAGCAATCAGCCCCAGCATTTT; CDR3aa: CASSLVGGSNQPQHF
len: 16; j_gene: TRBJ1-3; d_gene: TRBD1; v_gene: TRBV30; abundance: NA; CDR3nt: TGTGCCTGGGGGGAGGAGGGGGCCTTCTCTGGAAACACCATATATTTT; CDR3aa: CAWGEEGAFSGNTIYF
len: 15; j_gene: TRBJ1-1; d_gene: NA; v_gene: TRBV14; abundance: NA; CDR3nt: TGTGCCAGCAGCACTTCTGAAGCATGGAACACTGAAGCTTTCTTT; CDR3aa: CASSTSEAWNTEAFF
len: 16; j_gene: TRBJ2-3; d_gene: TRBD2; v_gene: TRBV25-1; abundance: few; CDR3nt: TGTGCCAGCAGTGACACGCGACTAGCGGGCACAGATACGCAGTATTTT; CDR3aa: CASSDTRLAGTDTQYF
len: 17; j_gene: TRBJ2-7; d_gene: TRBD1; v_gene: TRBV30; abundance: NA; CDR3nt: TGTGCCTGGAGCGGGACAGGGGGCGAATTAATTACCTACGAGCAGTACTTC; CDR3aa: CAWSGTGGELITYEQYF
len: 14; j_gene: TRBJ2-7; d_gene: NA; v_gene: TRBV30; abundance: few; CDR3nt: TGTGCCTGGGGGGCTCTCATAGGGCACTACGAGCAGTACTTC; CDR3aa: CAWGALIGHYEQYF
len: 16; j_gene: TRBJ2-6; d_gene: TRBD2; v_gene: TRBV5-1; abundance: few; CDR3nt: TGCGCCAGCAGCTTGCGGACTAGCGCTGGGGCCAACGTCCTGACTTTC; CDR3aa: CASSLRTSAGANVLTF
len: 14; j_gene: TRBJ2-5; d_gene: NA; v_gene: TRBV19; abundance: few; CDR3nt: TGTGCCAGTAGTATAGGCGGGGTTCAAGAGACCCAGTACTTC; CDR3aa: CASSIGGVQETQYF
len: 15; j_gene: TRBJ2-3; d_gene: TRBD2; v_gene: TRBV19; abundance: few; CDR3nt: TGTGCCAGTAGTTCTAGCGGTTCAAACACAGATACGCAGTATTTT; CDR3aa: CASSSSGSNTDTQYF
len: 13; j_gene: TRBJ2-7; d_gene: NA; v_gene: TRBV11-3; abundance: few; CDR3nt: TGTGCCAGCAGCTGGGGAGGCTCCTACGAGCAGTACTTC; CDR3aa: CASSWGGSYEQYF
len: 15; j_gene: TRBJ1-1; d_gene: NA; v_gene: TRBV10-3; abundance: NA; CDR3nt: TGTGCCATCAGGCGCACGACAGTTGGAAGCGCTGAAGCTTTCTTT; CDR3aa: CAIRRTTVGSAEAFF
len: 14; j_gene: TRBJ1-3; d_gene: NA; v_gene: TRBV9; abundance: NA; CDR3nt: TGTGCCAGCAGCGAACAGAGCTCTGGAAACACCATATATTTT; CDR3aa: CASSEQSSGNTIYF
len: 13; j_gene: TRBJ2-5; d_gene: NA; v_gene: TRBV10-3; abundance: NA; CDR3nt: TGTGCCATCAGTGAGTCTTCTGCCGGGACCCAGTACTTC; CDR3aa: CAISESSAGTQYF